This TCR beta chain was sequenced for a study of control samples from healthy donors and cancer patients (TCRdb year 2020). A remark on this clone: No cognate antigen has been identified for it. No base quality values were provided; no much bigger clone lies one nucleotide off.

The junction shows trimming of 6 bases on V and 4 bases on J, plus 13 bases between the germline ends. From a lookup of the germline V gene, CDR1 and CDR2 are SGHRS and YFSETQ. Taken from cysteine to phenylalanine, the CDR3 has 14 residues. The entry retains the CDR3 DNA only, 42 bases that are in frame from base 1. Library construction relied on the immunoSEQ multiplex PCR assay. This is the immuneACCESS table as TCRdb keeps it, with only in-frame sequences that have V and J called. A part of the clones is gone; compared with another copy, unresolved V genes explain less than half, and the rest is unexplained. The sample table records 100,000 to 150,000 clones; 75% to 95% of these occur just once. Of the sample, approximately 9% falls within the top ten clones.

This receptor chain uses TRBV5-1 and TRBJ2-2, with TRBD2 tentatively as D gene (6 bases match). Sample: blood. This receptor was taken from a man aged 18 to 30 in good health. The DNA sequence follows: TGCGCCAGCACATTGGGACTGTCCACCGGGGAGCTGTTTTTT. Its product reads: CASTLGLSTGELFF.